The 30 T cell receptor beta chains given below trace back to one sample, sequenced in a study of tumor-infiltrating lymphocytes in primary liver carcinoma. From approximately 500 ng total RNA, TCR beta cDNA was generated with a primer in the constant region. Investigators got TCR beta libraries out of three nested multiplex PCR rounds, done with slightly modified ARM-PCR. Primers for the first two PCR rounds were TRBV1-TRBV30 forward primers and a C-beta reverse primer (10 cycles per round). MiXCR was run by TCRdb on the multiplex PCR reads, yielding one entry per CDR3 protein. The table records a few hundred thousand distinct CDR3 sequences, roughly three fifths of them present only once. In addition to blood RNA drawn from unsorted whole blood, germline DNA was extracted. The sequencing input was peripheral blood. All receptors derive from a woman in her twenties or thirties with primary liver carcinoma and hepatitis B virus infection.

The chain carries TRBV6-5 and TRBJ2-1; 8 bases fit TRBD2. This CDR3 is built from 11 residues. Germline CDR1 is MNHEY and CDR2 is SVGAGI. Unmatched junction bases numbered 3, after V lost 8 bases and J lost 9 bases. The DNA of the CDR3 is TGTGCCAGCGGGAGCGGGGGTGAGCAGTTCTTC. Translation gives CASGSGGEQFF.

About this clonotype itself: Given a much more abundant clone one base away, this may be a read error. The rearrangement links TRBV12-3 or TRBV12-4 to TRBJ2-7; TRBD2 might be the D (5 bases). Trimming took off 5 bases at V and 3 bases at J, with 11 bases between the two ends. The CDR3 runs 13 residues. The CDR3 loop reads CASSPDYFYEQYF. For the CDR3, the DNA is TGTGCCAGCAGTCCCGACTACTTCTACGAGCAGTACTTC.

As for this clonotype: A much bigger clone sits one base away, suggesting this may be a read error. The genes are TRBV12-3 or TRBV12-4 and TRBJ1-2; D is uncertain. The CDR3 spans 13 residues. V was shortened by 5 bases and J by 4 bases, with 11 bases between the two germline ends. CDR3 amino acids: CASSPIEFYGYTF. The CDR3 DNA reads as TGTGCCAGCAGTCCTATAGAATTCTATGGCTACACCTTC.

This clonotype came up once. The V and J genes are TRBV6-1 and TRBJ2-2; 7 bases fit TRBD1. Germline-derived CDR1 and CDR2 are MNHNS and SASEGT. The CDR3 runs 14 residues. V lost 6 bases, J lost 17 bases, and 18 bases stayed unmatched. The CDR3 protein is CASSRGQPVRSVFF. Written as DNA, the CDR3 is TGTGCCAGCAGCCGGGGACAGCCAGTGAGGAGCGTTTTTTTT.

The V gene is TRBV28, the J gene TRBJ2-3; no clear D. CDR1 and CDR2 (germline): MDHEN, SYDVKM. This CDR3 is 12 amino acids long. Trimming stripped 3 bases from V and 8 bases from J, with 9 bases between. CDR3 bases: TGTGCCAGCAGTTTGGTGGGAAGTACGCAGTATTTT. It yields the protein CASSLVGSTQYF.

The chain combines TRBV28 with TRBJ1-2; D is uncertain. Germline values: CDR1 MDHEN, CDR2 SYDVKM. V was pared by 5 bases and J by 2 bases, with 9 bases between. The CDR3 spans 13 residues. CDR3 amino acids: CASSMTGNYGYTF. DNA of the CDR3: TGTGCCAGCAGTATGACGGGGAACTATGGCTACACCTTC.

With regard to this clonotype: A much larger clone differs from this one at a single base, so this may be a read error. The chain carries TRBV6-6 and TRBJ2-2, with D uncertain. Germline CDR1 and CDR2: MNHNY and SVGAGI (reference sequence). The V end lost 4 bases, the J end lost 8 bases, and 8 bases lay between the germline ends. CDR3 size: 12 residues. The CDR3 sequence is CASSSHRGELFF. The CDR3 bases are TGTGCCAGCAGTTCCCATAGGGGGGAGCTGTTTTTT.

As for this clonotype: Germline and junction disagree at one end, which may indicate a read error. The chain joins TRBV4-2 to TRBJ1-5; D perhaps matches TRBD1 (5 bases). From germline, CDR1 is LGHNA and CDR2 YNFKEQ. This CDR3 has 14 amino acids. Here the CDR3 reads CVSSQDTRDQPQHF. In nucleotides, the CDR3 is TGTGTCAGCAGTCAAGACACCAGGGATCAGCCCCAGCATTTT.

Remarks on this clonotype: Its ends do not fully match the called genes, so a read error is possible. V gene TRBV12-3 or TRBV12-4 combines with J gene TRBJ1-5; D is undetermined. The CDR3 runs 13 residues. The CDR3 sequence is CAGSFLGNQPQHF. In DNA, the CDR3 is TGTGCCGGCAGTTTTCTAGGCAATCAGCCCCAGCACTTT.

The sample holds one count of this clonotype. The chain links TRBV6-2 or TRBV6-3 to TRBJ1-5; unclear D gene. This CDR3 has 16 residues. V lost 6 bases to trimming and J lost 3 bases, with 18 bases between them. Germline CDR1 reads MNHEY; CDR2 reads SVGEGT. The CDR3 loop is CASRPNLLDINQPQHF. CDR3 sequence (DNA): TGTGCCAGCAGGCCTAATTTGCTTGATATCAATCAGCCCCAGCATTTT.

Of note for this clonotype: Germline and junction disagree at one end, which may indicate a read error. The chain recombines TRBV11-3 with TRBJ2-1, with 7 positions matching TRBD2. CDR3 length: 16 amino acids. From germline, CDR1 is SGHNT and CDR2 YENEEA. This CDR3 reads CASILWGGDSYNEQFF. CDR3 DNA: TGTGCCAGCATCTTATGGGGAGGGGATTCATACAATGAGCAGTTCTTC.

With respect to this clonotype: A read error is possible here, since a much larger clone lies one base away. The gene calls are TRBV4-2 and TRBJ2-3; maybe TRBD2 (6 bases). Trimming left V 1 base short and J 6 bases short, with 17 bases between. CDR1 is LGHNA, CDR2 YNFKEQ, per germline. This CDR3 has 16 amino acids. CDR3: CASSQVLASVSDTQYF. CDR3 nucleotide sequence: TGTGCCAGCAGCCAAGTTTTAGCTAGCGTGAGTGATACGCAGTATTTT.

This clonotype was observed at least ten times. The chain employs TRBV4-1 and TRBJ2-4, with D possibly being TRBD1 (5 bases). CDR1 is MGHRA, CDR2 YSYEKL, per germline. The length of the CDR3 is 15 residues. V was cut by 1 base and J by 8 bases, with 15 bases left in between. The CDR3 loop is CASSQVVGQGDIQYF. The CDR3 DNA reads TGCGCCAGCAGCCAAGTCGTCGGGCAAGGGGACATTCAGTACTTC.

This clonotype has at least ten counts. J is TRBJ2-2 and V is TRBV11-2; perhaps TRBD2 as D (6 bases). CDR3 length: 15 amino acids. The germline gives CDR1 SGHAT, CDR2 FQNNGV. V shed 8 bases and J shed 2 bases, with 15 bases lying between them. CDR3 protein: CASALVGLNTGELFF. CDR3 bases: TGTGCCAGCGCCCTGGTGGGACTTAACACCGGGGAGCTGTTTTTT.

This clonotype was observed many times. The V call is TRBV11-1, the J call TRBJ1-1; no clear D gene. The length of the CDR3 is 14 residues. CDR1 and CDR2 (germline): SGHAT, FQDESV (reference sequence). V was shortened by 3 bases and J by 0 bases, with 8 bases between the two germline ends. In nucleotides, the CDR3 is TGTGCCAGCAGCTTGGGCAGGATGAACACTGAAGCTTTCTTT. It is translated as CASSLGRMNTEAFF.

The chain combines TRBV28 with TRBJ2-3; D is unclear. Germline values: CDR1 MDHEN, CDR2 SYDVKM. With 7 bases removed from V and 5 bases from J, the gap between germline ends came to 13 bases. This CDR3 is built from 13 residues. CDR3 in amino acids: CASTERAKDTQYF. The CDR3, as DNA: TGTGCCAGCACGGAAAGGGCCAAAGATACGCAGTATTTT. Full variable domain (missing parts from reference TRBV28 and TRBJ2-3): DVKVTQSSRYLVKRTGEKVFLECVQDMDHENMFWYRQDPGLGLRLIYFSYDVKMKEKGDIPEGYSVSREKKERFSLILESASTNQTSMYLCASTERAKDTQYFGPGTRLTVL.

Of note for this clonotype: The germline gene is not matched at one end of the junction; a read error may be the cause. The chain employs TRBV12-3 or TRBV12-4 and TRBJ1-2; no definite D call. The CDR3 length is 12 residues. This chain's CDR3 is CASSSGSYGYIF. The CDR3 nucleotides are TGTGCCAGCAGTTCGGGAAGCTATGGCTACATCTTC.

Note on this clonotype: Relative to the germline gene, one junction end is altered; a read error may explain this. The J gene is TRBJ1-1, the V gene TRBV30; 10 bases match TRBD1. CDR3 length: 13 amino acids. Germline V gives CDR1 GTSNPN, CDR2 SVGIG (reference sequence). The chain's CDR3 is CAWGDRGAGEVFF. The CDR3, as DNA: TGTGCCTGGGGGGACAGGGGAGCCGGTGAAGTTTTCTTT.

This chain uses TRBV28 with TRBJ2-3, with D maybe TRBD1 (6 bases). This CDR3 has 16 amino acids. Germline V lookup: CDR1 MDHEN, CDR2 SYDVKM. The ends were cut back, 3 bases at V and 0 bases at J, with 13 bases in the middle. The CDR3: CASSFGTRGSTDTQYF. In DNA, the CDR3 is TGTGCCAGCAGTTTCGGGACAAGGGGGAGCACAGATACGCAGTATTTT. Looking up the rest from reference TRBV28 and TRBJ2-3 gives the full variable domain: DVKVTQSSRYLVKRTGEKVFLECVQDMDHENMFWYRQDPGLGLRLIYFSYDVKMKEKGDIPEGYSVSREKKERFSLILESASTNQTSMYLCASSFGTRGSTDTQYFGPGTRLTVL.

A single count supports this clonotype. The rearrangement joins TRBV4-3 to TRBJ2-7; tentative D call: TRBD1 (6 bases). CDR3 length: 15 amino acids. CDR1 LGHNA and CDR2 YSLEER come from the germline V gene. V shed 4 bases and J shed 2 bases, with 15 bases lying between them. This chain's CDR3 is CASSLQPQGPYEQYF. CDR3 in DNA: TGCGCCAGCAGCCTCCAACCACAGGGCCCCTACGAGCAGTACTTC.

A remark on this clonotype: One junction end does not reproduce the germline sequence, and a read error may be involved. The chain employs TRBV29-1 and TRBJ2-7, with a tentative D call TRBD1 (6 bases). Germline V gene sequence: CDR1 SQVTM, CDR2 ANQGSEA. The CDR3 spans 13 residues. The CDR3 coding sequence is TGCAGCGTGAGGACAGCAAGCTCCTACGAGCACTACTTC. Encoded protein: CSVRTASSYEHYF.

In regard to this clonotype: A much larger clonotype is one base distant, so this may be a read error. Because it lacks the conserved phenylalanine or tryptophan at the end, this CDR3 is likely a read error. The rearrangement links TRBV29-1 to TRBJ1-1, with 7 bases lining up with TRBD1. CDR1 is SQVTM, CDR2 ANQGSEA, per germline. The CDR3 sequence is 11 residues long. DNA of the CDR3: TGCAGAGGGACAGTGAACACTGAAGCTTTCTCT. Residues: CRGTVNTEAFS.

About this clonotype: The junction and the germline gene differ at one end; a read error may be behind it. CDR3 nucleotide sequence: TGTGCCAACAGTCATCCGGGACTAGCGGCCGGGGAGCTGTTCTTT. Translated: CANSHPGLAAGELFF. This rearrangement joins TRBV11-3 to TRBJ2-2, with 11 bases fitting TRBD2. This CDR3 is 15 amino acids long. CDR1 and CDR2 from the germline V gene are SGHNT and YENEEA.

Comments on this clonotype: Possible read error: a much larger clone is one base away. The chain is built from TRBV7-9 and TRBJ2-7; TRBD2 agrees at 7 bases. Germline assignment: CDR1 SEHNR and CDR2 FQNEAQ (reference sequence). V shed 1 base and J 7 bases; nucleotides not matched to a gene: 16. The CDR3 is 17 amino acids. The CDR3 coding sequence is TGTGCCAGCAGCTTAGGTGGGGCGGGAGTCTCCTACAATGAGCAGTACTTC. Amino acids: CASSLGGAGVSYNEQYF.

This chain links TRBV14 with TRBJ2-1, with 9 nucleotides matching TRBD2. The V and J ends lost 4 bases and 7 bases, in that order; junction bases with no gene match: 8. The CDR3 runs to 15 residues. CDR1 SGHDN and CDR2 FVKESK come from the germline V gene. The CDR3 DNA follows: TGTGCCAGCAGCCTCTACCCTAGCGGGGCGAATGAGCAGTTCTTC. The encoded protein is CASSLYPSGANEQFF.

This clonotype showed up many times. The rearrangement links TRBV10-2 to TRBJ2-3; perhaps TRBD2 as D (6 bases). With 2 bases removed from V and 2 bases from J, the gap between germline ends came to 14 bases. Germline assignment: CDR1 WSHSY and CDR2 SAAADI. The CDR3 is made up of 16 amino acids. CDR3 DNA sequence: TGCGCCAGCAGTGAGGGAGGAGGGGACTTCACAGATACGCAGTATTTT. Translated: CASSEGGGDFTDTQYF.

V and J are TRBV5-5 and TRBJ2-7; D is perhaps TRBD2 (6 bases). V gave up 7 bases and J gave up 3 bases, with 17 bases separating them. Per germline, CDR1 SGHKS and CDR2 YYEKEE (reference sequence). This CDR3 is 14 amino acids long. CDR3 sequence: CASVPSSDYYEQYF. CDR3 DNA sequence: TGTGCCAGCGTCCCCTCTAGCGATTACTACGAGCAGTACTTC.

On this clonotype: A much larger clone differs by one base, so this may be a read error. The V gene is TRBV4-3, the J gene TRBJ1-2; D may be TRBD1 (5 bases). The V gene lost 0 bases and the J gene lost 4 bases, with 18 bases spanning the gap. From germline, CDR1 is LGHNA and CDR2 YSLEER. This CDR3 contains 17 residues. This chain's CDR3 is CASSQEGRIRVPYGYTF. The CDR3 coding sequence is TGCGCCAGCAGCCAAGAAGGGCGGATCAGGGTACCCTATGGCTACACCTTC.

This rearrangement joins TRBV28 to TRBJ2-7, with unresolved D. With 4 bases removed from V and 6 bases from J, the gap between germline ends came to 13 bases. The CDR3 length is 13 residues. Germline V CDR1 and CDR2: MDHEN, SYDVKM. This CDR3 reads CASSSEMRIEQYF. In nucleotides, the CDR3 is TGTGCCAGCAGTTCCGAGATGCGCATCGAGCAGTACTTC.

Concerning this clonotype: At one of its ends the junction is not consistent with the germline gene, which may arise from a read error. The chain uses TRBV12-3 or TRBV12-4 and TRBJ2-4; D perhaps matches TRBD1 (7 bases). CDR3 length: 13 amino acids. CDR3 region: CDSSLAGGFIQYF. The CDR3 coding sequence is TGTGACAGCAGTTTAGCAGGGGGGTTCATTCAGTACTTC.